A single sample gave rise to the 20 T cell receptor beta chains below, sequenced in a study of T-cell reconstitution after alpha-beta-depleted transplantation in children. Preparation of the TCRbeta library was carried out with unique molecular identifiers. TCRdb called the PCR reads again in MiXCR, with one record for every CDR3 protein. The table lists about 150,000 distinct CDR3 sequences, 11% of them singletons. The sequencing used PBMCs, collected before TCRalphabeta/CD19-depleted stem cell transplant. These receptor sequences come from a boy aged 2 to 10 with acute myeloid leukemia, due to receive a stem cell transplant.

Worth noting for this clonotype: A much larger clonotype is one base distant, so this may be a read error. This CDR3 fails to terminate in the conserved phenylalanine or tryptophan, so it likely reflects a read error. The chain recombines TRBV12-3 or TRBV12-4 with TRBJ2-2; perhaps TRBD2 as D (6 bases). V lost 0 bases to trimming and J lost 6 bases, with 11 bases between them. This CDR3 contains 15 residues. The CDR3 sequence is CASSLAIGEAGELFL. CDR3 sequence (DNA): TGTGCCAGCAGTTTAGCAATAGGGGAGGCCGGGGAGCTGTTTCTT.

This clonotype was seen repeatedly, ten times or more. The chain recombines TRBV5-1 with TRBJ2-4, with unresolved D. The germline V gene has CDR1 SGHRS and CDR2 YFSETQ. The CDR3 spans 15 residues. Trimming removed 0 bases from V and 0 bases from J, with 7 bases in between. The CDR3 region has the DNA TGCGCCAGCAGCTTGGGTCCCGTAGCCAAAAACATTCAGTACTTC. Its protein product is CASSLGPVAKNIQYF.

This clonotype has at least ten counts. The J gene is TRBJ1-3, the V gene TRBV4-1; 7 bases align to TRBD1. The trim removed 0 bases at V and 4 bases at J, leaving 3 bases unmatched. Germline V lookup: CDR1 MGHRA, CDR2 YSYEKL. There are 15 residues in the CDR3. The CDR3 reads CASSQDRGNGNTIYF. The CDR3 DNA sequence: TGCGCCAGCAGCCAAGACAGGGGGAACGGAAACACCATATATTTT.

At least ten counts were recorded for this clonotype. The CDR3 protein is CATQRGLQETQYF. CDR3 nucleotide sequence: TGTGCCACCCAAAGAGGGTTGCAAGAGACCCAGTACTTC. V gene TRBV6-1 combines with J gene TRBJ2-5; possibly TRBD2 for D (5 bases). V gave up 10 bases and J gave up 2 bases, with 14 bases separating them. This CDR3 spans 13 amino acids. Germline V CDR1 and CDR2: MNHNS, SASEGT.

This clonotype was recorded many times. The chain recombines TRBV5-1 with TRBJ2-5; D not certain. V was trimmed by 3 bases and J by 1 base, leaving 10 bases between them. CDR3 length equals 14 residues. The germline V gene encodes CDR1 SGHRS and CDR2 YFSETQ. The CDR3 protein is CASSSNGFQETQYF. The CDR3 nucleotides read TGCGCCAGCAGCTCAAACGGGTTCCAAGAGACCCAGTACTTC.

This clonotype was seen many times. For the CDR3, the DNA is TGTGCCATCGGGGGAGGGGACACTGAAGCTTTCTTT. Encoded protein: CAIGGGDTEAFF. The chain recombines TRBV10-3 with TRBJ1-1, with D possibly TRBD1 on 5 matching bases. Germline V lookup: CDR1 ENHRY, CDR2 SYGVKD. CDR3 length: 12 amino acids. Trimming took 8 bases from V and 3 from J, leaving 10 bases between them.

This clonotype has a count of ten or more. The chain combines TRBV5-4 with TRBJ2-2; 7 nucleotides agree with TRBD2. The CDR3 is 15 amino acids. Trimming at V came to 3 bases and at J to 6 bases, leaving 8 bases not matched to a gene. From germline, CDR1 is SGHNT and CDR2 YYREEE (reference sequence). The CDR3: CASSSMSGKAGELFF. CDR3 coding DNA: TGTGCCAGCAGCTCAATGAGCGGGAAGGCCGGGGAGCTGTTTTTT.

In regard to this clonotype: A read error is possible here, since a much larger clone lies one base away. The chain employs TRBV3-1 and TRBJ1-2; possible D gene TRBD1, 5 bases. The length of the CDR3 is 17 residues. The V gene's germline CDR1 is LGHDT and CDR2 YNNKEL (reference sequence). CDR3 sequence reads: CATSPLGRASLNYGYTF. Written as DNA, the CDR3 is TGTGCCACCAGCCCCCTCGGCAGGGCTTCCCTTAACTATGGCTACACCTTC. The variable domain in full, with the rest retrieved from reference TRBV3-1 and TRBJ1-2, is DTAVSQTPKYLVTQMGNDKSIKCEQNLGHDTMYWYKQDSKKFLKIMFSYNNKELIINETVPNRFSPKSPDKAHLNLHINSLELGDSAVYFCATSPLGRASLNYGYTFGSGTRLTVV.

This clonotype was seen many times. This chain joins TRBV5-1 and TRBJ2-5; D is ambiguous. The germline V gene encodes CDR1 SGHRS and CDR2 YFSETQ. The V and J ends lost 4 bases and 4 bases respectively, with 17 bases between them. This CDR3 region has 15 residues. CDR3 bases: TGCGCCAGCAGCGTGGCGACTTCTTCAGGAGAGACCCAGTACTTC. Amino acids: CASSVATSSGETQYF.

This clonotype was seen at least ten times. The rearrangement joins TRBV15 to TRBJ1-6, with no clear D. The V end was cut by 1 base, the J end by 8 bases, with 3 bases between. The CDR3 has 12 amino acids. CDR1 and CDR2 from the germline V gene are LNHNV and YYDKDF (reference sequence). CDR3 amino acids: CATSRVDSPLHF. DNA for the CDR3: TGTGCCACCAGCAGAGTGGATTCACCCCTCCACTTT.

This clonotype was detected many times. The chain couples TRBV15 to TRBJ2-2; D remains unclear. Germline lookup yields CDR1 LNHNV and CDR2 YYDKDF (reference sequence). With 1 base removed from V and 1 base from J, the gap between germline ends came to 4 bases. The CDR3 sequence is 14 residues long. The CDR3 loop reads CATSRGWNTGELFF. For the CDR3, the DNA is TGTGCCACCAGCAGAGGTTGGAACACCGGGGAGCTGTTTTTT.

This clonotype has a count of ten or more. The chain employs TRBV20-1 and TRBJ2-3, with 7 bases identical to TRBD1. V was clipped by 6 bases and J by 0 bases; unmatched bases: 9. The CDR3 contains 15 residues. CDR1 DFQATT and CDR2 SNEGSKA come from the germline V gene (reference sequence). In DNA form, the CDR3 reads TGCAGTGCCACAAGCCCCAGGGGGAGCACAGATACGCAGTATTTT. This sequence encodes CSATSPRGSTDTQYF.

This clonotype was observed many times. The CDR3 region is CSVEKAGGEAGETQYF. Here the CDR3 DNA reads TGCAGCGTTGAAAAAGCGGGAGGGGAAGCTGGAGAGACCCAGTACTTC. This chain connects TRBV29-1 to TRBJ2-5; 10 bases match TRBD2. The CDR3 totals 16 residues. Germline assignment: CDR1 SQVTM and CDR2 ANQGSEA. J was trimmed by 4 bases and V by 2 bases; bases with no gene match: 10.

The chain employs TRBV18 and TRBJ2-1, with D perhaps TRBD1 (5 bases). The CDR3 loop spans 14 amino acids. CDR1 and CDR2 from the germline V gene are KGHSH and LQKENI. The V end lost 3 bases, the J end lost 5 bases, and 11 bases lay between the germline ends. CDR3 sequence reads: CASSPQGADNEQFF. In nucleotides, the CDR3 is TGTGCCAGCTCACCGCAAGGGGCGGACAATGAGCAGTTCTTC.

There are many counts of this clonotype. The CDR3 bases are TGTGCCAGCAGTCCAAAGGGCCAGGGGGCGCGCGGCTACACCTTC. Protein sequence: CASSPKGQGARGYTF. This rearrangement joins TRBV6-1 to TRBJ1-2; 8 bases align to TRBD1. The trim removed 5 bases at V and 8 bases at J, leaving 13 bases unmatched. CDR3 length equals 15 residues. Per the germline V gene, CDR1 is MNHNS and CDR2 is SASEGT.

In its sample, this clonotype was seen many times. The genes are TRBV28 and TRBJ2-1, with 11 bases aligning to TRBD2. Germline lookup yields CDR1 MDHEN and CDR2 SYDVKM. V trimming: 9 bases; J trimming: 0 bases; junction bases outside the gene matches: 1. CDR3 length equals 14 residues. DNA for the CDR3: TGTGCCAGTACTAGCGGGAGCTCCTACAATGAGCAGTTCTTC. This gives the protein CASTSGSSYNEQFF.

This clonotype was seen repeatedly, ten times or more. This chain connects TRBV6-5 to TRBJ1-6; a weak D match, TRBD1 (6 bases). CDR3 size: 16 residues. Trimming pared 4 bases from V and 9 bases from J, leaving 19 bases between. CDR1 and CDR2 (germline): MNHEY, SVGAGI. This CDR3 is CASSFSTGFITSPLHF. The DNA for the CDR3 is TGTGCCAGCAGTTTTTCGACAGGTTTTATAACTTCACCCCTCCACTTT.

This clonotype was recorded many times. V usage is TRBV5-1 and J usage is TRBJ2-3, with 10 bases lining up with TRBD2. The germline V gene encodes CDR1 SGHRS and CDR2 YFSETQ. V shed 0 bases, J shed 0 bases, and the junction held 10 bases outside the gene matches. This CDR3 is 19 amino acids long. DNA of the CDR3: TGCGCCAGCAGCTTGGAACCTAGCGGGGGAATTTCTAGCACAGATACGCAGTATTTT. Its protein is CASSLEPSGGISSTDTQYF.

Of note for this clonotype: A read error may explain this, as a much larger clone is one base away. The chain uses TRBV29-1 and TRBJ2-1; D uncertain. The CDR3 extends over 12 amino acids. CDR1 is SQVTM and CDR2 is ANQGSEA in the germline V gene. CDR3 coding DNA: TGCAGCGTTGCCCGCGGATACAATGAGCCGTTCTTC. Translating gives CSVARGYNEPFF.

This clonotype occurred many times. The chain links TRBV20-1 to TRBJ1-5; no definite D call. CDR1 DFQATT and CDR2 SNEGSKA come from the germline V gene (reference sequence). The CDR3 is 12 amino acids. V lost 4 bases and J 1 base, leaving 5 bases between the germline ends. CDR3 nucleotide sequence: TGCAGTGCTAAGGTCAGCAATCAGCCCCAGCATTTT. Amino acids: CSAKVSNQPQHF.